This T cell receptor beta chain was sequenced for a study of yellow fever vaccine responses in identical twins. Findings and caveats of the study: Twins' vaccine T cell response reportedly gave the appearance of partial convergence and partial personalization.

This CDR3 is 12 amino acids long. Per germline, CDR1 SQVTM and CDR2 ANQGSEA. Between the trimmed V and J ends, which lost 1 base and 8 bases, there was a span of 9 bases. As concerns this clonotype: What it binds is not known.

Each CDR3 protein gets one entry after TCRdb re-called the RT-PCR reads with MiXCR. Of 3,500 to 5,000 distinct CDR3 sequences in the sample, 65% to 90% were seen once. The chain is built from TRBV29-1 and TRBJ2-1; a weak D match, TRBD1 (6 bases). Sequenced material: T cells from blood (PBMCs), unsorted or a sorted subset (not recorded which), taken before or after yellow fever vaccination (not recorded which). This TCR was recovered from a woman younger than 35 who received the yellow fever vaccine. DNA of the CDR3: TGCAGCGTTGAAGGGAACAGGGATGAGCAGTTCTTC. Encoded protein: CSVEGNRDEQFF.